Listed here is a single T cell receptor beta chain. Its antigen is unknown. One junction end does not reproduce the germline sequence, and a read error may be involved. This sample stems from a study of metastatic and nonmetastatic thyroid tumors. As for the study in general: A comparison of repertoires was made across blood and tumor or nodule tissue from malignant and benign thyroid patients. Points from the study as a whole: Benign nodules were reported to have significantly lower TCR beta diversity than malignant thyroid tumors, in blood and tumor.

Germline V lookup: CDR1 MNHEY, CDR2 SMNVEV (reference sequence). The CDR3 has 15 residues. No treatment of any kind had been given to any patient before thyroid surgery. Authors' analysis steps: For papillary thyroid cancer, a distant-metastasis classifier was constructed from CDR3 differences observed across clinicopathological groups. MiXCR was used by TCRdb to re-call the PCR reads. The V and J calls follow TCRdb's processing rather than the paper's. The sample has approximately 70,000 clones; approximately 4% are singletons. Sequenced sample: blood. The chain joins TRBV27 to TRBJ1-2; D is ambiguous. The sequence was obtained from a female donor with papillary thyroid cancer or a benign thyroid nodule (not recorded which). Some clones in this sample may be carry-over from other donors' samples. As DNA, the CDR3 is TGTGCCAGCAGTTTAGAAGGCAGGTCCACCTATGGATACAACTTC. Translating it yields CASSLEGRSTYGYNF.